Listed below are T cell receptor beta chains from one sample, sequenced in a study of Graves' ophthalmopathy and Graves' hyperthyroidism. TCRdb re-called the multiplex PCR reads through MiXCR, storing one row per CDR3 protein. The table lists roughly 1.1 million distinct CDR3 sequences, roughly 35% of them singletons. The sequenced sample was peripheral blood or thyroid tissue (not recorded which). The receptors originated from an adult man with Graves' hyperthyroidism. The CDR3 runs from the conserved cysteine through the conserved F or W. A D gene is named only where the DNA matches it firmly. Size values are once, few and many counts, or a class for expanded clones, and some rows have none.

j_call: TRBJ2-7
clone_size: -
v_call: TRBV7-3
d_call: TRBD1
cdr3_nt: TGTGCCAGCAGCCCACCGGGACAGCGTCACGAGCAGTACTTC
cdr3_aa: CASSPPGQRHEQYF

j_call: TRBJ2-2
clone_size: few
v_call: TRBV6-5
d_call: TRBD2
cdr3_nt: TGTGCCAGCAGTTATAGCGGGGTCGGAACCGGGGAGCTGTTTTTT
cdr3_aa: CASSYSGVGTGELFF

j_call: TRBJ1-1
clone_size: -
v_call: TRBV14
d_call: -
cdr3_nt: TGTGCCAGCAGCCAAGACCCCCCTAATCTCGGCTTCGTTTTCTTT
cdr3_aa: CASSQDPPNLGFVFF

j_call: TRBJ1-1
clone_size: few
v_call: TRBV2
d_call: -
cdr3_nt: TGTGCCACCTCCGTCGGGAACACTGAAGCTTTCTTT
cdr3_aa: CATSVGNTEAFF

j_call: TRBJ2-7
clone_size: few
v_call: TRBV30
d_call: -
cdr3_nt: TGTGCCTGGAGCCGAGACGAGCAGTACTTC
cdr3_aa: CAWSRDEQYF

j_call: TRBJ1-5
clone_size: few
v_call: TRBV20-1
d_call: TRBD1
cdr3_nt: TGCAGTGCTAGACCGACAGGGGATCGGGGTCAGCCCCAGCATTTT
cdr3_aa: CSARPTGDRGQPQHF

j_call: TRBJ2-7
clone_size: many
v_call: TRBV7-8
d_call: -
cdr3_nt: TGTGCCAGCAGCCCGAAGACCGAGCAGTACTTC
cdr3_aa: CASSPKTEQYF

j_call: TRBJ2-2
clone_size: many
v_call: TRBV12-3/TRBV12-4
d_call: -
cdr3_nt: TGTGCCAGCCAAAGGGACTTACGGGGCGGGGAGCTGTTTTTT
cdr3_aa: CASQRDLRGGELFF

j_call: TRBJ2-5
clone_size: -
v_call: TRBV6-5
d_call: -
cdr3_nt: TGTGCCAGCACTAATTGGGCAGCCCAAAAAGAGACCCAGTACTTC
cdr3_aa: CASTNWAAQKETQYF

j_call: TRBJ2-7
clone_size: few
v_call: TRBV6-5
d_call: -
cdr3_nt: TGTGCCAGCATGAAGCAGGGTTCCGAGCAGTACTTC
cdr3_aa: CASMKQGSEQYF